This T cell receptor beta chain was captured in a study of blood T cell repertoires in COVID-19. Study-level information: COVID-19 samples collected from the United States, Italy and Spain covered acute and convalescent phases. PBMCs, B-cell-depleted T cells, or T cells were the source of the cDNA or gDNA that made up the material.

In the authors' methods: Estimation of nucleated cell counts was performed using reference gene primer amplification. Profiling relied on immunoSEQ multiplex PCR, and the TCRdb table lists in-frame clones only, not all of them. D and trimming come from the DNA, and the V and J calls and clone size come from that table. The sample has more than 95,000 clones; around 85% are singletons. The CDR3 sequence is 18 residues long. Between the trimmed V and J ends, which lost 0 bases and 0 bases, there was a span of 15 bases. The germline V gene encodes CDR1 LGHNA and CDR2 YNFKEQ. The rearrangement uses TRBV4-2 and TRBJ2-4; a weak D match, TRBD1 (6 bases). Sequencing was done on a sample of peripheral blood. The clonotype was recovered from a woman over 75 with active or convalescent COVID-19. CDR3 sequence reads: CASSQEGDTSPAKNIQYF. In DNA form, the CDR3 reads TGTGCCAGCAGCCAAGAAGGGGACACCTCCCCAGCCAAAAACATTCAGTACTTC.